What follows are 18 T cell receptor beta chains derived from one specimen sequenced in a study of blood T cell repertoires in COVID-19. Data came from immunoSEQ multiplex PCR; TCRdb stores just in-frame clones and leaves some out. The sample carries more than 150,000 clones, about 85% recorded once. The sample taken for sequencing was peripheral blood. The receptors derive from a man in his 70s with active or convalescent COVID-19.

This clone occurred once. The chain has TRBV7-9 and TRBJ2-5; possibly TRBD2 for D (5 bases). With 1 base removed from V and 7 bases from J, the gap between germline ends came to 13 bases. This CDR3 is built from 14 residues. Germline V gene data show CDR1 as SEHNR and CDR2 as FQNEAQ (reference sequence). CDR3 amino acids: CASSLGQAGGTQYF. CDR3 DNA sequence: TGTGCCAGCAGCTTAGGCCAGGCCGGAGGGACCCAGTACTTC.

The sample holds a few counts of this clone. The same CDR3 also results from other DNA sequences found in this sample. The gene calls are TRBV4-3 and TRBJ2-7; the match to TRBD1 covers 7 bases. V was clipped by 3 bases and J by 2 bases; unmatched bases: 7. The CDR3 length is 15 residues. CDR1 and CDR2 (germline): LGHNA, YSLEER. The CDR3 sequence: CASSQRTGSAYEQYF. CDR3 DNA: TGCGCCAGCAGCCAGAGGACAGGCTCCGCCTACGAGCAGTACTTC.

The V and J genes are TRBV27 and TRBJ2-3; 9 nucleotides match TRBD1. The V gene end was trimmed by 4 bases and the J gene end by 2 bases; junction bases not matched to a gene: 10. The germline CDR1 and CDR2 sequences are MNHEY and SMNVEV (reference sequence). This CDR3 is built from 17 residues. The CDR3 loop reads CASSWGSGTGNTDTQYF. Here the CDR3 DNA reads TGTGCCAGCAGTTGGGGTTCCGGGACAGGGAACACAGATACGCAGTATTTT.

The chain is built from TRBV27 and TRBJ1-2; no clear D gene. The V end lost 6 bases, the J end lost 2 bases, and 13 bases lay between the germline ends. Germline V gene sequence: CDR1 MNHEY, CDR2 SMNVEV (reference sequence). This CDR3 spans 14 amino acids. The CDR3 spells CASSPVVPNYGYTF. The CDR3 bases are TGTGCCAGCAGCCCGGTCGTCCCAAACTATGGCTACACCTTC.

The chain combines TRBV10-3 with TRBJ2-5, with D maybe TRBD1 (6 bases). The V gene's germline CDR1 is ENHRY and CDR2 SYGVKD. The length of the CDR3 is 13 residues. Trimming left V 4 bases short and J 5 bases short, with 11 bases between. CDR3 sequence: CAISGGLGETQYF. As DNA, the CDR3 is TGTGCCATCAGTGGGGGGCTCGGGGAGACCCAGTACTTC.

CDR3 sequence (DNA): TGTGCCAGCAGCCCCCGGGACAGGGTTTTTTATGGCTACACCTTC. As protein: CASSPRDRVFYGYTF. The chain couples TRBV6-2 or TRBV6-3 to TRBJ1-2, with 9 positions matching TRBD1. The CDR3 is 15 residues long. Unmatched junction bases numbered 10, after V lost 6 bases and J lost 5 bases. From germline, CDR1 is MNHEY and CDR2 SVGEGT.

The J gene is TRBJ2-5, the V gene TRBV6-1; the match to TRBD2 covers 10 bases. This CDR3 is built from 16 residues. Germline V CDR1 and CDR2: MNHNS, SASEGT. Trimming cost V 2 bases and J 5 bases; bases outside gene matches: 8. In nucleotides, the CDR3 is TGTGCCAGCAGTGAAAGGGTAGCGGGGGGCCCGGAGACCCAGTACTTC. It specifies CASSERVAGGPETQYF.

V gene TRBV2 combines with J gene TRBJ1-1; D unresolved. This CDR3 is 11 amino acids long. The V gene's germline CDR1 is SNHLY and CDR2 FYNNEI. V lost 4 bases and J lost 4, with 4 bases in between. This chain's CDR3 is CASSVFTEAFF. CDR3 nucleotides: TGTGCCAGCAGTGTATTCACTGAAGCTTTCTTT. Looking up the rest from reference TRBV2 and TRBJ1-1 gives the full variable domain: EPEVTQTPSHQVTQMGQEVILRCVPISNHLYFYWYRQILGQKVEFLVSFYNNEISEKSEIFDDQFSVERPDGSNFTLKIRSTKLEDSAMYFCASSVFTEAFFGQGTRLTVV.

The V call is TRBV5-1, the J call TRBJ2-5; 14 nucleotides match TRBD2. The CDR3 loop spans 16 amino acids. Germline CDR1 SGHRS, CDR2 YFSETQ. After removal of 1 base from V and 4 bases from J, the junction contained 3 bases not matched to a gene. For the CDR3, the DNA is TGCGCCAGCAGCTTGCGACTAGCGGGAGGGCTAGAGACCCAGTACTTC. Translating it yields CASSLRLAGGLETQYF.

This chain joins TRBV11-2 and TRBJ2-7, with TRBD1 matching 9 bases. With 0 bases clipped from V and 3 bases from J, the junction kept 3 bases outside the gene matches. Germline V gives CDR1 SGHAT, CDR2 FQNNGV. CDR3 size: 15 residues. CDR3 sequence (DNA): TGTGCCAGCAGCTTAGATTGGGGACAGGGCTACGAGCAGTACTTC. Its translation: CASSLDWGQGYEQYF.

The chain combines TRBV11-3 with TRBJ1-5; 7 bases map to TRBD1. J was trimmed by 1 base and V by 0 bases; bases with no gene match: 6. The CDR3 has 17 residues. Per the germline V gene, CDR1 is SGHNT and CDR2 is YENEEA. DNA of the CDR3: TGTGCCAGCAGCTTAGAACCCCGGGACAGAAGCAATCAGCCCCAGCATTTT. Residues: CASSLEPRDRSNQPQHF.

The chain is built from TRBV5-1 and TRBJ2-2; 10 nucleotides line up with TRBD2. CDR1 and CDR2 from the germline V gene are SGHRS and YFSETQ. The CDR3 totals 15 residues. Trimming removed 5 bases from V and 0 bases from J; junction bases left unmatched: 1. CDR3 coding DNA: TGCGCCAGCAGAGCGGGGGGGCCGAACACCGGGGAGCTGTTTTTT. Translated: CASRAGGPNTGELFF.

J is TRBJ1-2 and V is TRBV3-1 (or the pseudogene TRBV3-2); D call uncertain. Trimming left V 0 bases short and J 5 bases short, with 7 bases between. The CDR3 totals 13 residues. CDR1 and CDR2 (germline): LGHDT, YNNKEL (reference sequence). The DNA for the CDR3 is TGTGCCAGCAGCCAAGATCAGAATTATGGCTACACCTTC. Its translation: CASSQDQNYGYTF.

CDR3 region: CASSLGGLDTQYF. The CDR3, as DNA: TGTGCCAGCAGTTTGGGGGGGCTCGATACGCAGTATTTT. The chain combines TRBV28 with TRBJ2-3; TRBD2 might be the D (7 bases). CDR1 is MDHEN, CDR2 SYDVKM, per germline. The V and J ends lost 3 bases and 6 bases respectively, with 10 bases between them. This CDR3 has 13 residues.

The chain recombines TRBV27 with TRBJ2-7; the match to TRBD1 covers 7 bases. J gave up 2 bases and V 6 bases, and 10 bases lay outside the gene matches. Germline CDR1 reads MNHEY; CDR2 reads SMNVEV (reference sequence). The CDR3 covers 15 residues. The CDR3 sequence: CASRPTGQRTYEQYF. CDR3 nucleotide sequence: TGTGCCAGCAGGCCGACAGGGCAGAGGACCTACGAGCAGTACTTC.

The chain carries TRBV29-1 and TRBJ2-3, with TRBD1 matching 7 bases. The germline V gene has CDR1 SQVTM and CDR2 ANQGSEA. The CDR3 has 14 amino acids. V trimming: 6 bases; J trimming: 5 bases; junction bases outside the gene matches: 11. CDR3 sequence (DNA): TGCAGCGTCCGAACAGGGGTCGATGGAGATACGCAGTATTTT. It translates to CSVRTGVDGDTQYF.

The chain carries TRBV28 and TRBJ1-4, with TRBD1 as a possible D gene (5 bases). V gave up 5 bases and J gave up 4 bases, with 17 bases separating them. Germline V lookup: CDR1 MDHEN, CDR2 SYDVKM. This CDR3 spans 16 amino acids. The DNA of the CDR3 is TGTGCCAGCAGTCCCCCGTGGGCAGGGCTTAATGAAAAACTGTTTTTT. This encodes CASSPPWAGLNEKLFF.

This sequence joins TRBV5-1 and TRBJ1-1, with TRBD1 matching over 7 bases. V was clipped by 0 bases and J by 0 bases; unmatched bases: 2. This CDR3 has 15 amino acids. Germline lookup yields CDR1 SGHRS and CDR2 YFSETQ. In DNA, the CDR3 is TGCGCCAGCAGCTTGGCAGGGGGGATGAACACTGAAGCTTTCTTT. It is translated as CASSLAGGMNTEAFF.